This entry lists 24 T cell receptor beta chains sequenced from one sample in a study of OX40 agonist ivuxolimab in advanced cancers. Produced via immunoSEQ multiplex PCR; TCRdb's table is partial and in-frame only. The data show tens of thousands of clones, about 81% seen once. Sequencing used CD4+ or CD8+ T cells sorted from blood, obtained in a trial of the OX40 agonist ivuxolimab. The receptor source for this set is an adult with an advanced solid tumor such as melanoma, head and neck, liver or kidney cancer.

The chain links TRBV13 to TRBJ1-4; D remains ambiguous. V was pared by 6 bases and J by 4 bases, with 12 bases between. In germline, CDR1 is PRHDT, CDR2 FYEKMQ (reference sequence). This CDR3 has 14 residues. In DNA form, the CDR3 reads TGTGCCAGCAGGCAAGCGGGCGGTAATGAAAAACTGTTTTTT. Amino acid sequence: CASRQAGGNEKLFF. The full variable domain, completed using reference TRBV13 and TRBJ1-4, is AAGVIQSPRHLIKEKRETATLKCYPIPRHDTVYWYQQGPGQDPQFLISFYEKMQSDKGSIPDRFSAQQFSDYHSELNMSSLELGDSALYFCASRQAGGNEKLFFGSGTQLSVL.

This clone has just one count. The chain recombines TRBV28 with TRBJ1-4; TRBD1 might be the D (5 bases). The ends were cut back, 1 base at V and 7 bases at J, with 16 bases in the middle. Germline V gene data show CDR1 as MDHEN and CDR2 as SYDVKM. This CDR3 comprises 16 residues. For the CDR3, the DNA is TGTGCCAGCAGTTTATATGGAGGGACGGGGGGTGAAAAACTGTTTTTT. Translating it yields CASSLYGGTGGEKLFF.

The CDR3 bases are TGTGCCAGCAGTTTATCCCAGTGGGTGGGGGCCACAGATACGCAGTATTTT. It specifies CASSLSQWVGATDTQYF. The chain is built from TRBV27 and TRBJ2-3; tentative D call: TRBD1 (6 bases). Germline V gives CDR1 MNHEY, CDR2 SMNVEV (reference sequence). The V and J ends lost 0 bases and 2 bases respectively, with 15 bases between them. CDR3 length: 17 residues.

The V gene is TRBV4-1, the J gene TRBJ2-7; the D gene is possibly TRBD2 (6 bases). Trimming removed 5 bases from V and 7 bases from J, with 12 bases in between. This CDR3 comprises 12 residues. Germline V CDR1 and CDR2: MGHRA, YSYEKL. The CDR3 sequence is CASSFGGGEQYF. The CDR3 region has the DNA TGCGCCAGCAGCTTCGGCGGAGGGGAGCAGTACTTC.

This chain connects TRBV28 to TRBJ2-7; either TRBD1 or TRBD2 may supply D (5 bases each). The CDR3 is made up of 15 amino acids. In germline, CDR1 is MDHEN, CDR2 SYDVKM. V was clipped by 2 bases and J by 3 bases, with 14 bases between them. The CDR3 protein is CASSLVQGARYEQYF. CDR3 bases: TGTGCCAGCAGTTTAGTCCAGGGAGCCCGCTACGAGCAGTACTTC.

Here the CDR3 reads CASSEFVGLNEKLFF. The CDR3 DNA is TGTGCCAGCAGTGAATTTGTGGGGTTAAATGAAAAACTGTTTTTT. The chain employs TRBV25-1 and TRBJ1-4; D not resolved. The CDR3 runs to 15 residues. Looked up from germline, CDR1 is MGHDK and CDR2 is SYGVNS. Trimming took off 1 base at V and 5 bases at J, with 11 bases between the two ends.

This clone was detected only a few times. V is TRBV5-8 and J is TRBJ2-7; maybe TRBD1 (5 bases). Trimming removed 1 base at V and 2 bases at J, with 10 bases between. CDR3 length: 14 amino acids. Per germline, CDR1 SGHTS and CDR2 YDEGEE. CDR3 in DNA: TGTGCCAGCAGCTTGAGGCTCAGGGCCTACGAGCAGTACTTC. Translated: CASSLRLRAYEQYF. Full variable domain (outside the CDR3, taken from reference TRBV5-8 and TRBJ2-7): EAGVTQSPTHLIKTRGQQATLRCSPISGHTSVYWYQQALGLGLQFLLWYDEGEERNRGNFPPRFSGRQFPNYSSELNVNALELEDSALYLCASSLRLRAYEQYFGPGTRLTVT.

The chain links TRBV28 to TRBJ2-2, with D tentatively TRBD2 (6 bases). The CDR3 runs to 13 residues. Germline V lookup: CDR1 MDHEN, CDR2 SYDVKM. With 6 bases removed from V and 7 bases from J, the gap between germline ends came to 12 bases. CDR3 nucleotide sequence: TGTGCCAGCAGCCTAGGAGGGGTCGGGGAGCTGTTTTTT. It codes for CASSLGGVGELFF.

The J gene is TRBJ2-7, the V gene TRBV6-5; maybe TRBD2 (6 bases). The ends were cut back, 1 base at V and 2 bases at J, with 15 bases in the middle. This CDR3 region has 16 residues. Per germline, CDR1 MNHEY and CDR2 SVGAGI. CDR3 in amino acids: CASSYWGGTKTYEQYF. As DNA, the CDR3 is TGTGCCAGCAGTTACTGGGGCGGGACGAAAACCTACGAGCAGTACTTC.

The rearrangement uses TRBV9 and TRBJ2-1; the D gene is possibly TRBD2 (5 bases). Germline assignment: CDR1 SGDLS and CDR2 YYNGEE. The CDR3 spans 13 residues. V was trimmed by 5 bases and J by 12 bases, leaving 18 bases between them. The CDR3 DNA reads TGTGCCAGCAGTACCGGACTCGGCTCCCCGCAGTTCTTC. As protein: CASSTGLGSPQFF.

The chain is built from TRBV4-1 and TRBJ2-1, with D perhaps TRBD2 (6 bases). Between the trimmed V and J ends, which lost 4 bases and 0 bases, there was a span of 22 bases. This CDR3 has 19 amino acids. Germline lookup yields CDR1 MGHRA and CDR2 YSYEKL. As DNA, the CDR3 is TGCGCCAGCAGCCCGATGGGGGTACTAGCAGTGAACTCCTACAATGAGCAGTTCTTC. It specifies CASSPMGVLAVNSYNEQFF.

A remark on this clone: This may come from a read error, since a much larger clone is one base off. The J gene is TRBJ2-2, the V gene TRBV28; the D is unclear. This CDR3 has 11 residues. Germline CDR1 and CDR2: MDHEN and SYDVKM. The germline V and J ends were trimmed by 6 bases and 7 bases, with 6 bases remaining between them. CDR3 amino acids: CASSPHGELFF. CDR3 sequence (DNA): TGTGCCAGCAGCCCCCACGGGGAGCTGTTTTTT.

The J gene is TRBJ2-1, the V gene TRBV5-5, with a possible D match to TRBD1 (6 bases). The CDR3 spans 17 residues. Germline V gene data show CDR1 as SGHKS and CDR2 as YYEKEE (reference sequence). Trimming removed 4 bases at V and 0 bases at J, with 17 bases between. Here the CDR3 reads CASSPIYGQSSYNEQFF. CDR3 nucleotides: TGTGCCAGCAGCCCCATTTACGGACAGAGCTCCTACAATGAGCAGTTCTTC.

The gene calls are TRBV9 and TRBJ2-3; D is possibly TRBD2 (5 bases). With 3 bases removed from V and 3 bases from J, the gap between germline ends came to 20 bases. Germline V gives CDR1 SGDLS, CDR2 YYNGEE. CDR3 size: 17 residues. In nucleotides, the CDR3 is TGTGCCAGCAGCGGAGGAGCCGGGTTGACGGGAACAGATACGCAGTATTTT. Amino acids: CASSGGAGLTGTDTQYF.

J is TRBJ2-7 and V is TRBV27, with D possibly matching TRBD1 (5 bases). The CDR3 is 14 amino acids. Germline-derived CDR1 and CDR2 are MNHEY and SMNVEV (reference sequence). Trimming shortened V by 2 bases and J by 3 bases, and 11 bases separated the two germline ends. The CDR3 nucleotides are TGTGCCAGCAGTTTAGGGGCCGTCGGCTACGAGCAGTACTTC. Its protein product is CASSLGAVGYEQYF.

By frequency in the sample, this clone is medium-sized (0.01 to 0.1%). This sequence joins TRBV2 and TRBJ1-1, with D possibly being TRBD1 (5 bases). V shed 6 bases and J shed 0 bases, with 8 bases lying between them. The CDR3 consists of 13 residues. Germline loops: CDR1 SNHLY, CDR2 FYNNEI. The CDR3 region has the DNA TGTGCCAGCAGGCAGGGCATGAACACTGAAGCTTTCTTT. Amino acid sequence: CASRQGMNTEAFF.

The chain carries TRBV9 and TRBJ2-2; 8 bases agree with TRBD1. This CDR3 comprises 15 residues. CDR1 and CDR2 (germline): SGDLS, YYNGEE. J lost 6 bases, V lost 0 bases, and 4 bases had no gene match. The CDR3 nucleotides read TGTGCCAGCAGCGTAGGGCAGGGGGCCTCCGGGGAGCTGTTTTTT. Its translation is CASSVGQGASGELFF.

This chain links TRBV12-5 with TRBJ2-1, with TRBD2 matching 13 bases. The CDR3 has 15 amino acids. Germline V CDR1 and CDR2: LGHNT, FRNRAP. V trimming: 3 bases; J trimming: 7 bases; junction bases outside the gene matches: 3. CDR3 protein: CASGFGLAGVNEQFF. The CDR3, as DNA: TGTGCTAGTGGTTTCGGACTAGCGGGAGTAAATGAGCAGTTCTTC.

For the CDR3, the DNA is TGCGCCAGCGGGACGGGCATGAACACTGAAGCTTTCTTT. It codes for CASGTGMNTEAFF. The chain uses TRBV5-1 and TRBJ1-1; D is possibly TRBD1 (5 bases). Germline V gene sequence: CDR1 SGHRS, CDR2 YFSETQ. The CDR3 spans 13 residues. V was pared by 7 bases and J by 0 bases, with 10 bases between.

The count of this clone is one. The chain joins TRBV27 to TRBJ2-7; 7 nucleotides line up with TRBD1. The germline CDR1 and CDR2 sequences are MNHEY and SMNVEV (reference sequence). This CDR3 is built from 14 residues. After removal of 5 bases from V and 3 bases from J, the junction contained 7 bases not matched to a gene. CDR3 nucleotides: TGTGCCAGCAGTGGGTTTGACAGGGACTACGAGCAGTACTTC. This translates into CASSGFDRDYEQYF.

This chain uses TRBV5-3 with TRBJ2-7, with TRBD1 matching over 7 bases. TRBV5-3 is an ORF, and what it does is uncertain. V shed 4 bases, J shed 2 bases, and the junction held 12 bases outside the gene matches. CDR3 length equals 16 residues. CDR3 protein: CARSTSRQGRAYEQYF. The CDR3 DNA reads TGTGCCAGAAGCACCTCGCGACAGGGACGAGCCTACGAGCAGTACTTC.

The chain has TRBV27 and TRBJ2-1; possible D gene TRBD2, 5 bases. V was clipped by 0 bases and J by 6 bases, with 9 bases between them. The CDR3 runs 14 residues. Germline V gives CDR1 MNHEY, CDR2 SMNVEV (reference sequence). The CDR3 loop is CASSLSRGPNEQFF. The CDR3 nucleotides are TGTGCCAGCAGTTTATCTCGGGGTCCCAATGAGCAGTTCTTC.

The genes are TRBV7-9 and TRBJ2-7, with no clear D. The V gene lost 2 bases and the J gene lost 3 bases, with 8 bases spanning the gap. Germline CDR1 SEHNR, CDR2 FQNEAQ (reference sequence). This CDR3 is built from 13 residues. CDR3 DNA: TGTGCCAGCAGCTTATCCCAGTTCTACGAGCAGTACTTC. Translation: CASSLSQFYEQYF. Full variable domain (outside the CDR3, taken from reference TRBV7-9 and TRBJ2-7): DTGVSQNPRHKITKRGQNVTFRCDPISEHNRLYWYRQTLGQGPEFLTYFQNEAQLEKSRLLSDRFSAERPKGSFSTLEIQRTEQGDSAMYLCASSLSQFYEQYFGPGTRLTVT.

This chain joins TRBV18 and TRBJ2-5, with D possibly TRBD2 on 5 matching bases. This CDR3 is 17 amino acids long. Trimming cost V 3 bases and J 5 bases, with 22 bases left between them. CDR1 KGHSH and CDR2 LQKENI come from the germline V gene. CDR3 loop: CASSPTGRRGSGETQYF. CDR3 in DNA: TGTGCCAGCTCACCGACGGGTAGACGGGGATCGGGGGAGACCCAGTACTTC.